Presented here are 15 T cell receptor beta chains from one specimen sequenced in a study of regulatory T cells in long-lasting Graves disease. Specified time point: persistent/refractory GD, antithyroid drugs over 5 years with positive TRAb. Construction of the TCR library relied on RNA isolated from PBMCs. Building of the TCR beta libraries involved iRepertoire HTBI primers and Arm-PCR of CDR3 regions. In TCRdb, the multiplex PCR reads were re-called with MiXCR into one record per CDR3 protein. This sample has approximately 690,000 distinct CDR3 sequences, with 30% found just once. Sequenced material: peripheral blood mononuclear cells (PBMCs), taken when the disease was refractory, from a patient treated with antithyroid drugs. All receptors derive from a female donor with Graves disease.

This clonotype was detected a few times. The J gene is TRBJ2-5, the V gene TRBV6-1; 11 bases are a match to TRBD1. The V gene's germline CDR1 is MNHNS and CDR2 SASEGT. This CDR3 comprises 15 residues. V trimming: 3 bases; J trimming: 5 bases; junction bases outside the gene matches: 5. The CDR3 sequence is CASSDDWTGGETQYF. The CDR3 DNA sequence: TGTGCCAGCAGTGACGATTGGACAGGGGGCGAGACCCAGTACTTC.

In DNA, the CDR3 is TGTGCCAGCAGCCGGACTAGGATGAACACCGGGGAGCTGTTTTTT. This encodes CASSRTRMNTGELFF. This sequence joins TRBV7-9 and TRBJ2-2; 7 bases are shared with TRBD2. This CDR3 is built from 15 residues. The J segment lost 1 base and the V segment lost 5 bases, leaving 4 bases of the junction unmatched. CDR1 is SEHNR, CDR2 FQNEAQ, per germline (reference sequence).

Concerning this clonotype itself: As the CDR3 is not closed by the conserved phenylalanine or tryptophan, this likely results from a read error. The chain employs TRBV2 and TRBJ1-1; 7 bases fit TRBD1. Losses at the gene ends were 3 bases for V and 1 base for J; bases not matched to a gene: 5. In germline, CDR1 is SNHLY, CDR2 FYNNEI. The CDR3 loop spans 15 amino acids. The CDR3 loop reads CASSDRQGSNTEAFL. In nucleotides, the CDR3 is TGTGCCAGCAGTGACAGACAGGGCTCGAACACTGAAGCTTTCCTT.

J is TRBJ1-2 and V is TRBV29-1; D is ambiguous. The CDR3 is 15 amino acids. Germline V CDR1 and CDR2: SQVTM, ANQGSEA. Trimming removed 1 base from V and 4 bases from J, with 16 bases in between. For the CDR3, the DNA is TGCAGCGTTGAAGTTAATAACAATCCTGCCTATGGCTACACCTTC. Translating gives CSVEVNNNPAYGYTF.

This clonotype appeared a few times. This chain joins TRBV3-1 and TRBJ1-1; TRBD1 is a possible D gene (6 bases). This CDR3 spans 14 amino acids. Trimming shortened V by 4 bases and J by 4 bases, and 13 bases separated the two germline ends. The germline CDR1 and CDR2 sequences are LGHDT and YNNKEL (reference sequence). DNA of the CDR3: TGTGCCAGCAGCCCTGACAGGTTGGTCACTGAAGCTTTCTTT. Its protein product is CASSPDRLVTEAFF. Together with reference TRBV3-1 and TRBJ1-1, the CDR3 gives the full variable domain: DTAVSQTPKYLVTQMGNDKSIKCEQNLGHDTMYWYKQDSKKFLKIMFSYNNKELIINETVPNRFSPKSPDKAHLNLHINSLELGDSAVYFCASSPDRLVTEAFFGQGTRLTVV.

This clonotype was counted at least ten times. The chain couples TRBV2 to TRBJ2-7, with D perhaps matching TRBD2 (6 bases). This CDR3 has 15 residues. Germline V CDR1 and CDR2: SNHLY, FYNNEI. Deletions cut 1 base from V and 0 bases from J, with 10 bases between. The CDR3 sequence is CASSEGRDASYEQYF. The CDR3 region has the DNA TGTGCCAGCAGTGAAGGGCGGGACGCCTCCTACGAGCAGTACTTC.

Regarding this clonotype: An end of the junction does not agree with germline; a read error may underlie this. This chain's CDR3 is CASTSQGFSYNSPPHF. In nucleotides, the CDR3 is TGTGCCAGCACCTCTCAGGGGTTCTCCTATAATTCACCCCCCCACTTT. The chain uses TRBV7-8 and TRBJ1-6; tentatively, D is TRBD1 (6 bases). Germline values: CDR1 SGHVS, CDR2 FQNEAQ. CDR3 length: 16 amino acids.

V gene TRBV24-1 combines with J gene TRBJ2-7, with TRBD1 matching over 7 bases. V lost 11 bases and J lost 2; bases outside the gene matches: 2. Per the germline V gene, CDR1 is KGHDR and CDR2 is SFDVKD. The CDR3 extends over 11 amino acids. The CDR3 is CARDSTYEQYF. The CDR3 DNA is TGTGCCAGGGACAGTACCTACGAGCAGTACTTC.

CDR3 sequence (DNA): TGTGCCAGCAGCAGGGGAGTCGTGGCCGGGGAGCTGTTTTTT. Translation gives CASSRGVVAGELFF. The chain carries TRBV11-1 and TRBJ2-2; D possibly uses TRBD1 or TRBD2 (5 bases each). CDR3 size: 14 residues. V dropped 5 bases and J dropped 6 bases, with 13 bases sitting between them. The germline gives CDR1 SGHAT, CDR2 FQDESV (reference sequence).

This clonotype was detected a few times. The chain links TRBV10-3 to TRBJ2-5, with 9 bases matching TRBD2. The CDR3 loop spans 17 amino acids. CDR1 is ENHRY and CDR2 is SYGVKD in the germline V gene. The V gene end was trimmed by 4 bases and the J gene end by 3 bases; junction bases not matched to a gene: 12. The CDR3 loop is CAISVSGEREDKETQYF. The CDR3 coding sequence is TGTGCCATCAGTGTATCCGGGGAGCGGGAGGACAAAGAGACCCAGTACTTC.

There are many counts of this clonotype. The junction and the germline gene differ at one end; a read error may be behind it. The gene calls are TRBV11-2 and TRBJ1-4; no definite D call. CDR3 length equals 10 residues. The germline V gene has CDR1 SGHAT and CDR2 FQNNGV. The CDR3 coding sequence is TGTGCCAGCAGCGTCTTATTACCGATTTTT. Amino acids: CASSVLLPIF.

This clonotype showed up many times. The rearrangement joins TRBV7-2 to TRBJ1-6; possibly TRBD1 for D (5 bases). CDR3 length: 16 amino acids. The germline V gene has CDR1 SGHTA and CDR2 FQGNSA. The ends were cut back, 1 base at V and 7 bases at J, with 14 bases in the middle. CDR3 protein: CASSLDDGAWNSPLHF. The DNA of the CDR3 is TGTGCCAGCAGCTTAGACGACGGGGCATGGAATTCACCCCTCCACTTT.

The rearrangement uses TRBV6-9 and TRBJ1-2; unclear D gene. Trimming left V 3 bases short and J 1 base short, with 12 bases between. This CDR3 comprises 15 residues. Germline CDR1 MNHGY, CDR2 SVAAGI. The CDR3 is CASSYGSRDNYGYTF. The DNA of the CDR3 is TGTGCCAGCAGTTACGGCTCAAGGGATAACTATGGCTACACCTTC.

This clonotype was seen more than once but under ten times. V and J are TRBV7-6 and TRBJ2-2; D not resolved. The CDR3 is 18 amino acids. Germline V gene data show CDR1 as SGHVS and CDR2 as FNYEAQ. The V end lost 5 bases, the J end lost 1 base, and 20 bases lay between the germline ends. DNA for the CDR3: TGTGCCAGCAGCCCTAGGGTAAGGGCTCCGCTGAACACCGGGGAGCTGTTTTTT. Protein product: CASSPRVRAPLNTGELFF.

This clonotype was found a few times. The chain combines TRBV6-5 with TRBJ2-7, with TRBD1 matching 8 bases. The CDR3 spans 14 residues. Germline V gene lookup returns CDR1 MNHEY and CDR2 SVGAGI. V was clipped by 2 bases and J by 5 bases; unmatched bases: 5. CDR3 sequence: CASSYPDRAHEQYF. For the CDR3, the DNA is TGTGCCAGCAGTTACCCGGACAGGGCCCACGAGCAGTACTTC.